The TCR beta chain described here comes from a study of OX40 agonist ivuxolimab in advanced cancers. Overall study context: Treatment of patients was with ivuxolimab, an agonistic anti-OX40 (CD134) antibody. Study-level points and caveats: At 0.1-3.0 mg/kg, partial responders had clonal expansion among the lowest observed.

TCRdb's copy holds only in-frame clones and misses some; the assay was immunoSEQ multiplex PCR. The sample records tens of thousands of clones, roughly 84% being singletons. With autoimmune disease history or systemic immunosuppression, patients were excluded. Germline CDR1 SGHTS, CDR2 YDEGEE. The CDR3 consists of 14 residues. Germline trimming cut 4 bases from V and 8 bases from J; bases unmatched to any gene: 11. This clone is a singleton in its sample. Its antigen is not identified. The chain recombines TRBV5-8 with TRBJ1-1, with TRBD1 identical over 7 bases. The sample was CD4+ or CD8+ T cells sorted from blood, taken in a trial of the OX40 agonist ivuxolimab. The TCR was taken from an adult with an advanced solid tumor such as melanoma, head and neck, liver or kidney cancer. The chain's CDR3 is CASSEGQRSSEAFF. Here the CDR3 DNA reads TGTGCCAGCAGCGAGGGACAGCGCAGCTCAGAAGCTTTCTTT.